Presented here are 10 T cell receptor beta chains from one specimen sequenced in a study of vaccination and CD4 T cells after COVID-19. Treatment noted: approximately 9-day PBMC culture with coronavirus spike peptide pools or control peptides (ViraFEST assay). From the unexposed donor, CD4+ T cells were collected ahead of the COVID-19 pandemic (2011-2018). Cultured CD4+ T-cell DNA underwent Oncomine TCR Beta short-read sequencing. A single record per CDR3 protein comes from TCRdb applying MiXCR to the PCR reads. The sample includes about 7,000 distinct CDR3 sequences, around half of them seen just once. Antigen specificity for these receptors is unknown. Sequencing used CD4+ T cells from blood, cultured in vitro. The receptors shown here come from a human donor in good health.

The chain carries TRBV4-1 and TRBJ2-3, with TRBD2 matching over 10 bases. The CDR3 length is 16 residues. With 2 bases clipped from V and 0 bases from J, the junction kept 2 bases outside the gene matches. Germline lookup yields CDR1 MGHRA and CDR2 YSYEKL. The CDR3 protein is CASSQSLAGSTDTQYF. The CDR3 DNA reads TGCGCCAGCAGCCAATCACTAGCGGGGAGCACAGATACGCAGTATTTT.

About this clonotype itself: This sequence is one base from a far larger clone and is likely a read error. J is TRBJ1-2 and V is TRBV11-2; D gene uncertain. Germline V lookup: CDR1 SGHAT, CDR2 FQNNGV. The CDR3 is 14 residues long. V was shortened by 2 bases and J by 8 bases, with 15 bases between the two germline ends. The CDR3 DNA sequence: TGTGCCAGCAGCTTATATCAGACGGAGCGGGGCTACACCTTC. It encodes CASSLYQTERGYTF.

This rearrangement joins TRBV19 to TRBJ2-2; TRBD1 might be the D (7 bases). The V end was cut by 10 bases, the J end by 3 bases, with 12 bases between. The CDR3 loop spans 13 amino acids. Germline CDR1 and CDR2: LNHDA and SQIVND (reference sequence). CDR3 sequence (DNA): TGTGCCACTACAGGGGAGGACACCGGGGAGCTGTTTTTT. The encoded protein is CATTGEDTGELFF.

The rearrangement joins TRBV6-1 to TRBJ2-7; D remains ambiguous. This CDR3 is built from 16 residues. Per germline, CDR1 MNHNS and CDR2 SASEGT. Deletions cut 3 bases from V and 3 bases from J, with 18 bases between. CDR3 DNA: TGTGCCAGCAGTGAGGGCGGACCCCTTCACAGCTACGAGCAGTACTTC. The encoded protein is CASSEGGPLHSYEQYF.

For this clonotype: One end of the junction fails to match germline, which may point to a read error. As DNA, the CDR3 is TGTGCCAGCAGTTTAAGCGTGGGGCCGAGGACTGAAGCTTTCTTT. This translates into CASSLSVGPRTEAFF. The V and J genes are TRBV7-3 and TRBJ1-1, with D perhaps matching TRBD1 (5 bases). This CDR3 region has 15 residues. Germline V gene sequence: CDR1 SGHTA, CDR2 FQGTGA.

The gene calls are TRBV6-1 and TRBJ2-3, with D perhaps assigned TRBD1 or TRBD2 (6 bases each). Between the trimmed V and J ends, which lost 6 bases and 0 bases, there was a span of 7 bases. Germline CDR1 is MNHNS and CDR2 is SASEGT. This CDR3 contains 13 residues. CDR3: CASRGGSTDTQYF. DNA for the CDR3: TGTGCCAGCAGGGGGGGCAGCACAGATACGCAGTATTTT.

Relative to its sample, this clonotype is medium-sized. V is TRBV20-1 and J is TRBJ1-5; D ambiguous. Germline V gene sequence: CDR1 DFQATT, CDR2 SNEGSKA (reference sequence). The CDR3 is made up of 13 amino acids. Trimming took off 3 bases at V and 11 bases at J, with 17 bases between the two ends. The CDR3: CSAREGLAMTQHF. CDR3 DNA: TGCAGTGCTAGGGAGGGCCTCGCGATGACCCAGCATTTT.

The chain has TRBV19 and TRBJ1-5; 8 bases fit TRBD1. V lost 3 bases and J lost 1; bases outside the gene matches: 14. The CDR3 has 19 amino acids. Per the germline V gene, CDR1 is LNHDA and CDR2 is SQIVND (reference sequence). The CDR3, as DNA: TGTGCCAGTAGTATCCGACAGGGGTTGGAAGGTGGGAGCAATCAGCCCCAGCATTTT. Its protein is CASSIRQGLEGGSNQPQHF.

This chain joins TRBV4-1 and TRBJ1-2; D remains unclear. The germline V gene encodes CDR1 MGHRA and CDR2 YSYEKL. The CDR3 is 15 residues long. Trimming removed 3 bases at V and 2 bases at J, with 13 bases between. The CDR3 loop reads CASSHSRLQNYGYTF. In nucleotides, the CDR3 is TGCGCCAGCAGCCACTCGCGACTCCAAAACTATGGCTACACCTTC.

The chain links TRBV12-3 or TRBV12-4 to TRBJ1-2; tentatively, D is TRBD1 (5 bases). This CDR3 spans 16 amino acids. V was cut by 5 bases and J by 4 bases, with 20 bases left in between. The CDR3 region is CASSLTQGRGVYGYTF. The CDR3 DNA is TGTGCCAGCAGTCTTACCCAGGGTAGAGGGGTCTATGGCTACACCTTC.